These T cell receptor beta chains were read from a single sample in a study of CD8 T cells in ankylosing spondylitis. One entry per CDR3 protein, called by TCRdb with MiXCR from the 5' RACE reads. The table lists nearly 350,000 distinct CDR3 sequences, approximately 15% of them singletons. The sequenced material came from blood, either unsorted or a sorted T cell fraction (not recorded which). These receptors were obtained from a male donor with ankylosing spondylitis or in good health (not recorded which). Each CDR3 is given with its conserved first and last residue. Fields, in order: clone size, D gene, V gene, J gene, CDR3 DNA, CDR3 protein. D genes are given only for firm matches. A row's size may be missing; if present it is once, few, many or a size class.

clone size: .; D gene: TRBD2; V gene: TRBV5-1; J gene: TRBJ2-7; CDR3 DNA: TGCGCCAGCAGCTTGGTGGTAGCGGGAGGTCGGGACGAGCAGTACTTC; CDR3 protein: CASSLVVAGGRDEQYF
clone size: .; D gene: .; V gene: TRBV5-1; J gene: TRBJ2-7; CDR3 DNA: TGCGCCAGCCGACCGACTTCCCTCGGGGAGCAGTACTTC; CDR3 protein: CASRPTSLGEQYF
clone size: .; D gene: .; V gene: TRBV2; J gene: TRBJ1-2; CDR3 DNA: TGTGCCAGCAGTGAGCGGGGGGCCTATGGCTACACCTTC; CDR3 protein: CASSERGAYGYTF
clone size: .; D gene: TRBD2; V gene: TRBV4-1; J gene: TRBJ2-1; CDR3 DNA: TGCGCCAGCAGCGGAAGCGGGAGCTCCTACAATGAGCAGTTCTTC; CDR3 protein: CASSGSGSSYNEQFF
clone size: many; D gene: .; V gene: TRBV5-1; J gene: TRBJ1-5; CDR3 DNA: TGCGCCAGCAGCCCCATGGGGGACCATCAGCCCCAGCATTTT; CDR3 protein: CASSPMGDHQPQHF
clone size: few; D gene: TRBD1; V gene: TRBV12-3/TRBV12-4; J gene: TRBJ1-3; CDR3 DNA: TGTGCCAGCAGTCTCGACAGGGGAGGGAGAAACACCATATATTTT; CDR3 protein: CASSLDRGGRNTIYF
clone size: few; D gene: TRBD2; V gene: TRBV6-2/TRBV6-3; J gene: TRBJ2-7; CDR3 DNA: TGTGCCAGCAGTTACTCGAAGCAGTATACTAGCGCCTCGTACTTC; CDR3 protein: CASSYSKQYTSASYF
clone size: few; D gene: .; V gene: TRBV5-1; J gene: TRBJ2-1; CDR3 DNA: TGCGCCAGCAGCTTGGCCGGGGGACGCCATGAGCAGTTCTTC; CDR3 protein: CASSLAGGRHEQFF
clone size: .; D gene: .; V gene: TRBV30; J gene: TRBJ1-3; CDR3 DNA: TGTGCCTGGAGTAGACTCGGACAAGCTGGAAACACCATATATTTT; CDR3 protein: CAWSRLGQAGNTIYF
clone size: .; D gene: TRBD2; V gene: TRBV2; J gene: TRBJ2-1; CDR3 DNA: TGTGCCAGCAGTGCAGTTAGCGGGGGTTACAATGAGCAGTTCTTC; CDR3 protein: CASSAVSGGYNEQFF
clone size: many; D gene: .; V gene: TRBV12-3/TRBV12-4; J gene: TRBJ2-2; CDR3 DNA: TGTGCCAGCAGCTTACAGGGGAACACCGGGGAGCTGTTTTTT; CDR3 protein: CASSLQGNTGELFF
clone size: .; D gene: TRBD2; V gene: TRBV15; J gene: TRBJ2-3; CDR3 DNA: TGTGCCACCAGCAGGCGAGGACTAGCCCCGCAGTATTTT; CDR3 protein: CATSRRGLAPQYF
clone size: .; D gene: TRBD1; V gene: TRBV28; J gene: TRBJ1-6; CDR3 DNA: TGTGCCAGCAGAACACAGGGGGCAAGTTCACCCCTCCACTTT; CDR3 protein: CASRTQGASSPLHF
clone size: .; D gene: TRBD1; V gene: TRBV5-1; J gene: TRBJ2-3; CDR3 DNA: TGCGCCAGCAGCGTGACAGGGGCGAACACAGATACGCAGTATTTT; CDR3 protein: CASSVTGANTDTQYF
clone size: few; D gene: TRBD2; V gene: TRBV6-5; J gene: TRBJ2-5; CDR3 DNA: TGTGCCAGCAGTTACCTAGACGGGAGGGAGACCCAGTACTTC; CDR3 protein: CASSYLDGRETQYF
clone size: .; D gene: .; V gene: TRBV6-5; J gene: TRBJ2-1; CDR3 DNA: TGTGCCAGCAGTTACTCGAATAGGGACCACTCCTACAATGAGCAGTTCTTC; CDR3 protein: CASSYSNRDHSYNEQFF
clone size: few; D gene: .; V gene: TRBV5-6; J gene: TRBJ2-7; CDR3 DNA: TGTGCCAGCAGCTCGCTCGGGACGGTAACCTACGAGCAGTACTTC; CDR3 protein: CASSSLGTVTYEQYF
clone size: .; D gene: .; V gene: TRBV10-3; J gene: TRBJ1-1; CDR3 DNA: TGTGCCATCAGTGAGTCCCGTGGGGGAGGCACTGAAGCTTTCTTT; CDR3 protein: CAISESRGGGTEAFF
clone size: .; D gene: TRBD1; V gene: TRBV7-2; J gene: TRBJ1-5; CDR3 DNA: TGTGCCAGCAGCAGGACAGGTCGCAATCAGCCCCAGCATTTT; CDR3 protein: CASSRTGRNQPQHF
clone size: .; D gene: .; V gene: TRBV15; J gene: TRBJ2-3; CDR3 DNA: TGTGCCACCAGCAGAGTGGACCAGCACACAGATACGCAGTATTTT; CDR3 protein: CATSRVDQHTDTQYF
clone size: many; D gene: TRBD1; V gene: TRBV5-1; J gene: TRBJ2-3; CDR3 DNA: TGCGCCAGCAGCTGGCAGGGGGTCTACACAGATACGCAGTATTTT; CDR3 protein: CASSWQGVYTDTQYF
clone size: few; D gene: .; V gene: TRBV6-5; J gene: TRBJ1-6; CDR3 DNA: TGTGCCAGCAGTTATTCTCCGGGTGGCCCTAATTCACCCCTCCACTTT; CDR3 protein: CASSYSPGGPNSPLHF
clone size: few; D gene: .; V gene: TRBV7-8; J gene: TRBJ1-6; CDR3 DNA: TGTGCCAGCAGCTTATGGGGGGGAAGCTCTATAAATTCACCCCTCCACTTT; CDR3 protein: CASSLWGGSSINSPLHF